Given below is one T cell receptor (beta chain) in context. Its antigen is not identified. CD4+ cells were split into CD45RA+ naive and CD45RA-negative memory subsets. Method: immunoSEQ multiplex PCR; TCRdb's copy keeps in-frame clones and lacks some. The sample records about 2.3 million clones, approximately 95% being singletons. This entry is derived from a study of shared clonotypes between healthy human individuals. On the study more broadly: The plates for each donor numbered three CD4 naive, three CD4 memory, two CD8 naive and one CD8 memory. The study, taken as a whole, reports: An effect of sequencing depth on clonotype sharing among donors was expected. Naive subsets generally had larger estimated richness than memory subsets.

Germline V gene lookup returns CDR1 LNHNV and CDR2 YYDKDF (reference sequence). The CDR3 runs 16 residues. The ends lost 3 bases at V and 5 bases at J; junction bases unmatched: 8. The chain recombines TRBV15 with TRBJ2-1; TRBD1 matches 9 bases. This TCR was recovered from a man in his late teens or twenties in good health. Some clones in this sample may be carry-over from other donors' samples. What was sequenced was naive CD4+ T cells from PBMCs. Subset meaning: CD45RA+ positively selected. Written as DNA, the CDR3 is TGTGCCACCAGCAGCTTAATGGGACAGGGAGACAATGAGCAGTTCTTC. Amino acid sequence: CATSSLMGQGDNEQFF.